The 15 T cell receptor beta chains listed next were all sequenced from one sample in a study of beta chain features in type 1 diabetes. Study-wide findings and caveats: All four CD4+ subsets of Type 1 diabetes patients contained TCRB CDR3s that were moderately but significantly shorter.

No antigen has been assigned to these receptors. Sequenced material consisted of expressed TCRB transcripts (all of the isolated RNA was reverse transcribed). Measured with immunoSEQ multiplex PCR; TCRdb has only the in-frame clones, and not every one. Among over 600,000 clones, roughly 12% were seen once, and the ten largest hold around 0.12%. Material for sequencing was naive CD4+ T cells from blood. The source of these receptors is a young man with type 1 diabetes.

This clone was seen a handful of times. This chain uses TRBV11-1 with TRBJ2-7; D unresolved. The V gene lost 1 base and the J gene lost 3 bases, with 7 bases spanning the gap. The CDR3 totals 13 residues. Germline V gene data show CDR1 as SGHAT and CDR2 as FQDESV (reference sequence). CDR3 amino acids: CASSLGVFYEQYF. The CDR3 DNA follows: TGTGCCAGCAGCTTAGGGGTCTTCTACGAGCAGTACTTC.

The rearrangement links TRBV29-1 to TRBJ1-1; 12 nucleotides align to TRBD1. V dropped 6 bases and J dropped 11; count of bases not matched to a gene: 13. Germline CDR1 is SQVTM and CDR2 is ANQGSEA. This CDR3 region has 14 residues. The CDR3 reads CSVTGQGAYTVAFF. As DNA, the CDR3 is TGCAGCGTGACGGGACAGGGGGCCTACACGGTGGCTTTCTTT.

This clone has more than one count but fewer than ten. The V and J genes are TRBV6-5 and TRBJ2-1; TRBD1 might be the D (7 bases). This CDR3 is built from 13 residues. Germline CDR1 is MNHEY and CDR2 is SVGAGI. V was clipped by 2 bases and J by 8 bases, with 10 bases between them. CDR3 protein: CASSYDRDYEQFF. The CDR3 bases are TGTGCCAGCAGTTACGACAGGGACTATGAGCAGTTCTTC.

This clone was observed a handful of times. V and J are TRBV4-3 and TRBJ2-1, with D perhaps TRBD2 (6 bases). This CDR3 is built from 16 residues. The V end was cut by 0 bases, the J end by 5 bases, with 14 bases between. Per the germline V gene, CDR1 is LGHNA and CDR2 is YSLEER. This CDR3 is CASSQDRPSVHNEQFF. In DNA, the CDR3 is TGCGCCAGCAGCCAAGATCGGCCTAGCGTCCACAATGAGCAGTTCTTC.

The V and J genes are TRBV5-4 and TRBJ2-1; D is possibly TRBD2 (6 bases). This CDR3 is 15 amino acids long. Germline V gene data show CDR1 as SGHNT and CDR2 as YYREEE (reference sequence). V lost 0 bases and J lost 9, with 16 bases in between. The CDR3 sequence is CASSLALERALEQFF. CDR3 nucleotide sequence: TGTGCCAGCAGCTTGGCCCTCGAGCGGGCTCTTGAGCAGTTCTTC.

This clone was found a few times. Other DNA variants within this sample encode the same CDR3. The chain couples TRBV6-5 to TRBJ1-2; a possible D gene is TRBD1 (5 bases). Germline CDR1 is MNHEY and CDR2 is SVGAGI. V lost 2 bases, J lost 8 bases, and 6 bases lay in between. The CDR3 extends over 11 amino acids. CDR3 coding DNA: TGTGCCAGCAGTTACAGGGGCGGCTACACCTTC. Translating it yields CASSYRGGYTF.

The sample holds a few counts of this clone. V and J are TRBV6-1 and TRBJ2-3, with D hard to call. Germline V CDR1 and CDR2: MNHNS, SASEGT. V was trimmed by 6 bases and J by 0 bases, leaving 10 bases between them. The CDR3 has 14 residues. This CDR3 reads CASRPFSSTDTQYF. CDR3 in DNA: TGTGCCAGCAGGCCATTCTCTAGCACAGATACGCAGTATTTT.

The rearrangement uses TRBV6-5 and TRBJ1-1, with D hard to call. Germline loops: CDR1 MNHEY, CDR2 SVGAGI. CDR3 size: 14 residues. Trimming cost V 4 bases and J 1 base, with 10 bases left between them. CDR3 amino acids: CASSSISGNTEAFF. In DNA form, the CDR3 reads TGTGCCAGCAGTTCTATATCGGGGAACACTGAAGCTTTCTTT.

This chain connects TRBV2 to TRBJ2-5; possibly TRBD2 for D (6 bases). Per germline, CDR1 SNHLY and CDR2 FYNNEI. V gave up 6 bases and J gave up 5 bases, with 13 bases separating them. The CDR3 length is 13 residues. The CDR3 protein is CASSAGTEETQYF. The DNA of the CDR3 is TGTGCCAGCAGCGCCGGGACTGAGGAGACCCAGTACTTC.

The chain is built from TRBV13 and TRBJ1-1, with no clear D. The CDR3 runs 12 residues. V lost 2 bases to trimming and J lost 7 bases, with 8 bases between them. The germline V gene encodes CDR1 PRHDT and CDR2 FYEKMQ (reference sequence). The DNA of the CDR3 is TGTGCCAGCAGCTTACGTGGTGGTGAAGCTTTCTTT. This gives the protein CASSLRGGEAFF.

This clone was recorded a few times. The gene calls are TRBV18 and TRBJ1-1; D ambiguous. From germline, CDR1 is KGHSH and CDR2 LQKENI. The CDR3 runs 13 residues. V was pared by 1 base and J by 1 base, with 4 bases between. Here the CDR3 DNA reads TGTGCCAGCTCACCACGCTCGAACACTGAAGCTTTCTTT. Translated, it gives CASSPRSNTEAFF.

This clone has a handful of counts. The chain uses TRBV6-5 and TRBJ2-6; D uncertain. The CDR3 extends over 14 amino acids. Germline CDR1 and CDR2: MNHEY and SVGAGI. V was cut by 8 bases and J by 0 bases, with 8 bases left in between. The CDR3 reads CASGSSSGANVLTF. DNA of the CDR3: TGTGCCAGCGGGTCCAGCTCTGGGGCCAACGTCCTGACTTTC.

The chain recombines TRBV5-1 with TRBJ2-7, with 9 bases fitting TRBD1. Trimming at V came to 3 bases and at J to 4 bases, leaving 8 bases not matched to a gene. CDR3 length: 15 amino acids. Germline loops: CDR1 SGHRS, CDR2 YFSETQ. The CDR3 DNA sequence: TGCGCCAGCAGCTCACAACAGGGGGCGCGGTACGAGCAGTACTTC. This translates into CASSSQQGARYEQYF.

As to this clone: Other nucleotide sequences in the sample specify the same CDR3. The chain employs TRBV7-9 and TRBJ1-1; D unclear. This CDR3 has 11 amino acids. V was pared by 6 bases and J by 2 bases, with 4 bases between. Germline values: CDR1 SEHNR, CDR2 FQNEAQ (reference sequence). CDR3 sequence reads: CASSSNTEAFF. CDR3 bases: TGTGCCAGCAGTTCTAACACTGAAGCTTTCTTT. The full variable domain, completed using reference TRBV7-9 and TRBJ1-1, is DTGVSQNPRHKITKRGQNVTFRCDPISEHNRLYWYRQTLGQGPEFLTYFQNEAQLEKSRLLSDRFSAERPKGSFSTLEIQRTEQGDSAMYLCASSSNTEAFFGQGTRLTVV.

J is TRBJ2-5 and V is TRBV5-4; 9 bases match TRBD2. Germline lookup yields CDR1 SGHNT and CDR2 YYREEE (reference sequence). The CDR3 is made up of 15 amino acids. V lost 2 bases to trimming and J lost 5 bases; unmatched junction nucleotides: 7. CDR3 DNA sequence: TGTGCCAGCAGCTTCCGCGGGGGGGCTGGGGAGACCCAGTACTTC. Amino acid sequence: CASSFRGGAGETQYF.